Listed here is a single T cell receptor beta chain. Germline and genes here are mouse. The CDR3 end falls 1 residue outside the read, so it is completed with the germline J gene. Other DNA sequences from this sample encode an identical CDR3 as well. Time point: mouse harvest day 7 after allogeneic transplant. Each mouse received 10^7 T-cell-depleted marrow cells plus 10^6 splenic CD5+ T cells by tail vein. CDR1 is GFQATS, CDR2 STVNSAI, per germline. The CDR3 length is 11 residues. Trimming removed 1 base from V and 4 bases from J, with 5 bases in between. This entry comes from a study of tissue T cells after allogeneic stem cell transplantation. Assay used: immunoSEQ multiplex PCR; TCRdb lists only in-frame clones, some missing. The sample records 8,000 to 8,500 clones, 46% being singletons.

The chain carries TRBV20 and TRBJ2-7, with D unresolved. The TCR was taken from a female BALB/c mouse given C57BL/6 T cells with graft-versus-host disease after an allogeneic hematopoietic cell transplant. The sample consisted of gut tissue. CDR3 protein: CGARGGYEQYF. The CDR3 DNA, read in part, is TGTGGTGCTAGGGGGGGTTATGAACAGTAC.